Listed below are T cell receptor beta chains from one sample, sequenced in a study of PD-1 blockade in classical Hodgkin lymphoma. Here immunoSEQ multiplex PCR was the method, and the copy in TCRdb shows in-frame clones only, minus some. The top ten clones hold just under 15% of a sample with approximately 9,000 clones, just over 85% of them seen once. The sequenced sample was CD8+ T cells from blood. These receptors were taken from a human donor with classical Hodgkin lymphoma. Both conserved end residues are part of each CDR3. D genes are given only for firm matches. The size of a clone is reported for some rows only, either as once, few or many, or as a class for expanded clones.

j_call	clone_size	v_call	d_call	cdr3_aa	cdr3_nt
TRBJ1-1	NA	TRBV29-1	NA	CSVEWGGWGNTEAFF	TGCAGCGTTGAATGGGGGGGATGGGGGAACACTGAAGCTTTCTTT
TRBJ1-1	few	TRBV7-8	TRBD1	CASSFSPRTGNTEAFF	TGTGCCAGCAGCTTTTCGCCCAGGACAGGGAACACTGAAGCTTTCTTT
TRBJ1-6	NA	TRBV5-6	TRBD1	CASSLAQGRNSPLHF	TGTGCCAGCAGCTTGGCACAGGGGCGGAATTCACCCCTCCACTTT
TRBJ2-1	NA	TRBV7-6	NA	CASSWGGEGEQFF	TGTGCCAGCAGCTGGGGCGGAGAGGGTGAGCAGTTCTTC
TRBJ2-3	NA	TRBV6-4	NA	CASSLGKSTDTQYF	TGTGCCAGCAGTTTGGGAAAGAGCACAGATACGCAGTATTTT
TRBJ2-3	NA	TRBV19	TRBD2	CASSIDGLAGGNTDTQYF	TGTGCCAGTAGTATAGATGGACTAGCGGGGGGAAACACAGATACGCAGTATTTT
TRBJ1-1	NA	TRBV10-1	TRBD1	CASSGRDRGTEAFF	TGCGCCAGCAGTGGCCGGGACAGGGGCACTGAAGCTTTCTTT
TRBJ1-4	NA	TRBV4-1	NA	CASRHPGTTNEKLFF	TGCGCCAGCAGACACCCAGGGACAACTAATGAAAAACTGTTTTTT
TRBJ1-4	once	TRBV27	TRBD1	CASSDIYRGQEKLFF	TGTGCCAGCAGTGATATTTACAGGGGCCAAGAAAAACTGTTTTTT
TRBJ1-1	NA	TRBV25-1	NA	CASSGWDGKNTEAFF	TGTGCCAGCAGTGGATGGGACGGAAAAAACACTGAAGCTTTCTTT
TRBJ2-1	few	TRBV10-1	NA	CASSEIQGVAEQFF	TGCGCCAGCAGTGAGATACAAGGGGTTGCTGAGCAGTTCTTC
TRBJ2-5	NA	TRBV25-1	TRBD1	CASSDPGQGWETQYF	TGTGCCAGCAGTGACCCGGGACAGGGATGGGAGACCCAGTACTTC
TRBJ2-7	NA	TRBV5-4	TRBD1	CASSLGGQYLPYEQYF	TGTGCCAGCAGCTTGGGGGGACAGTACCTTCCCTACGAGCAGTACTTC
TRBJ1-2	NA	TRBV7-2	NA	CASSLAPAGARYGYTF	TGTGCCAGCAGCTTAGCCCCGGCAGGGGCAAGGTATGGCTACACCTTC
TRBJ2-7	NA	TRBV10-3	NA	CAISRGGGLYEQYF	TGTGCCATCAGCAGAGGGGGGGGCCTGTACGAGCAGTACTTC
TRBJ1-1	NA	TRBV5-1	TRBD1	CASSLSGGNTEAFF	TGCGCCAGCAGCTTGTCAGGGGGGAACACTGAAGCTTTCTTT
TRBJ1-1	NA	TRBV7-9	NA	CASSLGREAFF	TGTGCCAGTTCTCTAGGACGGGAAGCTTTCTTT
TRBJ1-4	NA	TRBV9	NA	CASSVVGATNEKLFF	TGTGCCAGCAGCGTAGTGGGGGCCACTAATGAAAAACTGTTTTTT
TRBJ1-3	NA	TRBV6-5	NA	CASSYSAVGGNTIYF	TGTGCCAGCAGTTACTCGGCGGTCGGTGGAAACACCATATATTTT
TRBJ2-1	NA	TRBV7-2	NA	CASSLGGRGSGDEQFF	TGTGCCAGCAGCTTAGGGGGACGGGGGTCCGGGGATGAGCAGTTCTTC
TRBJ2-7	few	TRBV29-1	NA	CSTRDSRSYEQYF	TGCAGCACAAGGGACTCTCGGTCCTACGAGCAGTACTTC
TRBJ2-1	NA	TRBV14	TRBD2	CASSHPGGVINEQFF	TGTGCCAGCAGCCATCCCGGGGGGGTAATAAATGAGCAGTTCTTC
TRBJ1-2	NA	TRBV6-1	NA	CASSEIGRAGYTF	TGTGCCAGCAGTGAAATAGGCAGGGCTGGCTACACCTTC
TRBJ1-1	NA	TRBV11-2	NA	CASSDTDFRQNTEAFF	TGTGCCAGCAGCGACACGGACTTCCGGCAGAACACTGAAGCTTTCTTT
TRBJ2-2	NA	TRBV15	NA	CATSTARGARYTGELFF	TGTGCCACCAGCACCGCCAGAGGGGCGCGGTACACCGGGGAGCTGTTTTTT
TRBJ1-2	few	TRBV27	TRBD1	CASSPTDRGEGYTF	TGTGCCAGCAGTCCAACTGACAGGGGTGAGGGCTACACCTTC
TRBJ2-3	NA	TRBV2	NA	CASRLTSDSDTQYF	TGTGCCAGCAGACTTACTAGTGATTCAGATACGCAGTATTTT
TRBJ2-2	few	TRBV2	NA	CASSPNGELFF	TGTGCCAGCAGTCCGAACGGGGAGCTGTTTTTT
TRBJ2-1	NA	TRBV27	NA	CASSFQGRGNEQFF	TGTGCCAGCAGTTTCCAGGGTCGGGGCAATGAGCAGTTCTTC
TRBJ2-7	NA	TRBV5-4	NA	CASSLGPAIWEQYF	TGTGCCAGCAGCTTGGGCCCGGCGATTTGGGAGCAGTACTTC
TRBJ2-7	NA	TRBV2	TRBD1	CALWDRAYEQYF	TGTGCCCTATGGGACAGAGCCTACGAGCAGTACTTC
TRBJ1-2	NA	TRBV10-3	TRBD1	CAIRGDSDYGYTF	TGTGCCATCAGGGGGGACAGCGACTATGGCTACACCTTC
TRBJ1-3	NA	TRBV6-6	NA	CASFQGRGNTIYF	TGTGCCAGCTTTCAGGGACGGGGTAACACCATATATTTT
TRBJ1-6	NA	TRBV10-3	NA	CANTGGTNNSPLHF	TGTGCCAATACCGGGGGGACGAATAATTCACCCCTCCACTTT
TRBJ2-3	NA	TRBV4-2	NA	CASSQEVWQGLADTQYF	TGTGCCAGCAGCCAAGAAGTTTGGCAGGGTTTAGCAGATACGCAGTATTTT
TRBJ1-1	NA	TRBV7-2	NA	CATSWSLMNTEAFF	TGTGCGACCTCGTGGAGCCTCATGAACACTGAAGCTTTCTTT
TRBJ1-2	NA	TRBV20-1	NA	CSAPYGYTF	TGCAGTGCGCCGTATGGCTACACCTTC
TRBJ2-7	once	TRBV9	NA	CASSGPPSYEQYF	TGTGCCAGCAGCGGGCCCCCTTCCTACGAGCAGTACTTC
TRBJ2-2	NA	TRBV4-3	TRBD2	CASSQGLAIIPGELFF	TGCGCCAGCAGCCAAGGACTAGCGATTATCCCCGGGGAGCTGTTTTTT
TRBJ2-1	NA	TRBV27	NA	CASSGFPGAGGNEQFF	TGTGCCAGCAGTGGATTCCCAGGGGCGGGCGGCAATGAGCAGTTCTTC
TRBJ2-7	NA	TRBV4-1	TRBD1	CASSQWTGSYEQYF	TGCGCCAGCAGCCAATGGACAGGGTCCTACGAGCAGTACTTC
TRBJ1-2	NA	TRBV29-1	TRBD1	CSVGLSTGGFVGYTF	TGCAGCGTTGGACTATCGACAGGGGGATTTGTTGGCTACACCTTC
TRBJ2-3	NA	TRBV7-2	TRBD2	CASSQLAGGPDSDTQYF	TGTGCCAGCAGCCAGCTAGCGGGGGGGCCAGACTCCGATACGCAGTATTTT
TRBJ2-5	NA	TRBV5-4	NA	CASSLVGAQETQYF	TGTGCCAGCAGCTTGGTGGGGGCTCAAGAGACCCAGTACTTC
TRBJ2-6	NA	TRBV29-1	TRBD2	CSVVSGRGDFDGANVLTF	TGCAGCGTTGTATCCGGGCGGGGGGACTTCGACGGGGCCAACGTCCTGACTTTC
TRBJ1-4	NA	TRBV9	NA	CASSRSLAEKLFF	TGTGCCAGCAGTCGATCTTTAGCGGAAAAACTGTTTTTT
TRBJ2-7	NA	TRBV6-5	NA	CASSDTYEQYF	TGTGCCAGCAGCGACACCTACGAGCAGTACTTC
TRBJ2-7	NA	TRBV2	TRBD1	CASSWDRGIEQYF	TGTGCCAGCAGTTGGGACAGGGGAATCGAGCAGTACTTC
TRBJ2-7	NA	TRBV19	TRBD1	CASSTRDRPSYEQYF	TGTGCCAGTAGTACCCGGGACAGGCCATCCTACGAGCAGTACTTC
TRBJ2-5	once	TRBV7-9	NA	CASSQFPVGEETQYF	TGTGCCAGCAGCCAGTTCCCGGTAGGGGAAGAGACCCAGTACTTC
TRBJ1-6	NA	TRBV4-3	NA	CASSQDGANSPLHF	TGCGCCAGCAGCCAAGATGGGGCGAATTCACCCCTCCACTTT
TRBJ1-2	NA	TRBV6-5	NA	CASSYSRSYGYTF	TGTGCCAGCAGTTACTCGAGGTCCTATGGCTACACCTTC
TRBJ2-1	NA	TRBV6-1	TRBD1	CASSEFGTGSYNEQFF	TGTGCCAGCAGTGAATTCGGGACAGGGTCCTACAATGAGCAGTTCTTC
TRBJ2-7	once	TRBV7-9	NA	CASSQNAMTGQNSYEQYF	TGTGCCAGCAGCCAAAATGCTATGACAGGACAGAATTCCTACGAGCAGTACTTC
TRBJ2-1	NA	TRBV5-6	NA	CASSLGLGTLLVEQFF	TGTGCCAGCAGCTTGGGTCTCGGGACCCTACTCGTAGAGCAGTTCTTC
TRBJ1-5	few	TRBV28	TRBD1	CAIRQGSQPQHF	TGTGCCATCAGACAGGGGAGCCAGCCCCAGCATTTT
TRBJ2-7	NA	TRBV29-1	TRBD2	CSVSGTSGGRSYEQYF	TGCAGCGTTTCCGGGACTAGCGGGGGGCGATCCTACGAGCAGTACTTC